Sequencing of this T cell receptor beta chain was carried out in a study of cytomegalovirus exposure and HLA in healthy donors. Whole-study findings and limits: Among the CMV-associated chains, three were confirmed in vitro as specific for CMV antigens. Sequencing probably produced one cluster of sequence variants that were highly shared. Later analysis demonstrated an association between a missense DCLRE1C variant and TCR beta V- and J-gene trimming. It was shown in a later analysis that HLA-associated TCR beta chains were more clonally expanded than other, equally common chains.

Researchers ran the PCR with 60 Vbeta and 13 Jbeta primers. Using immunoSEQ multiplex PCR, the repertoire was profiled, and TCRdb retains in-frame clones only, with some absent. Of under 100,000 clones listed, more than 75% were seen once; the top ten hold more than 7%. Trimming cost V 3 bases and J 4 bases; bases outside gene matches: 7. CDR1 is SGHKS and CDR2 is YYEKEE in the germline V gene (reference sequence). The CDR3 covers 15 residues. On this clone: Its antigen is not known.

The V gene is TRBV5-5, the J gene TRBJ1-3; 7 bases line up with TRBD1. The sequenced sample consisted of PBMCs. This receptor was taken from a human donor in good health. CDR3 nucleotides: TGTGCCAGCAGCTCCGACAGGGAATCGGGAAACACCATATATTTT. This translates into CASSSDRESGNTIYF.